This paragraph covers one T cell receptor (beta chain) sequence. What it binds is not known. Treatment here: approximately 18 received Ad26.COV2.S at low or high dose, single or two shots; roughly five received placebo; per-sample allocation not given. It was on day 63 after the first vaccine or placebo injection that samples were taken. It was an adult aged 18-55 years in Boston who was the donor. Expression of Wuhan-strain SARS-CoV-2 spike came from the Ad26 vector that formed the vaccine. The source of the sample is a study of Ad26.COV2.S vaccination and SARS-CoV-2 variants. For the study at large: A participant enrolled in the COV1001 Ad26.COV2.S trial arm provided the sample. Findings and limits, study-wide: Among vaccine recipients, spike-specific TCR breadth exceeded that of placebo recipients.

The germline V gene encodes CDR1 LGHDT and CDR2 YNNKEL (reference sequence). Trimming took 8 bases from V and 6 from J, leaving 10 bases between them. The CDR3 loop spans 11 amino acids. TCRdb's table, derived via immunoSEQ multiplex PCR, lists solely in-frame clones and lacks some. The sample carries roughly 700,000 clones, around 90% recorded once. V gene TRBV3-1 (or the pseudogene TRBV3-2) combines with J gene TRBJ1-1; D is unclear. This sequence was found in a person between 18 and 59 years old who received the Ad26.COV2.S COVID-19 vaccine or a placebo. The input for sequencing was peripheral blood, taken in a trial of Ad26.COV2.S vaccine versus placebo. CDR3 amino acids: CASDGVAEAFF. The CDR3 bases are TGTGCCAGCGATGGGGTGGCTGAAGCTTTCTTT.